This is a list of T cell receptor beta chains from one sample in a study of radiotherapy plus CTLA-4 blockade in lung cancer. The data were produced by immunoSEQ multiplex PCR, yet TCRdb's version contains in-frame clones alone and is incomplete. This table has 58,000 or so clones, approximately 79% appearing once. The material sequenced was peripheral blood, taken from a patient treated with radiotherapy plus ipilimumab. Every receptor here comes from a human donor with non-small cell lung cancer who had a complete response to radiotherapy plus ipilimumab. CDR3s include the opening cysteine and the closing phenylalanine or tryptophan. A D gene is named only where the DNA matches it firmly.

V gene	D gene	J gene	CDR3 protein
TRBV10-3	TRBD1	TRBJ1-5	CAISETGAFGNQPQHF
TRBV2	TRBD1	TRBJ2-2	CASRDRETGELFF
TRBV4-3	.	TRBJ2-5	CASLRGTQYF
TRBV6-4	TRBD1	TRBJ1-2	CASSAGTGHRGYTF
TRBV7-9	TRBD1	TRBJ1-2	CASSLEGGGGYTF
TRBV28	.	TRBJ2-7	CASSRQDYEQYF
TRBV6-6	.	TRBJ2-3	CASSYSGQLTDTQYF
TRBV7-2	.	TRBJ1-3	CASSSREWNTIYF
TRBV10-3	TRBD2	TRBJ2-5	CASAGTNQETQYF
TRBV7-9	.	TRBJ2-5	CASSPLAGGGAGTQYF
TRBV7-6	.	TRBJ1-1	CASSHGNTEAFF
TRBV7-9	TRBD2	TRBJ2-7	CASSSYGAGVYEQYF
TRBV5-1	.	TRBJ1-3	CASSLGTTGNTIYF
TRBV5-1	.	TRBJ2-5	CASSPLGDSSGETQYF
TRBV18	TRBD1	TRBJ1-5	CASSPQGGSNQPQHF
TRBV20-1	.	TRBJ1-1	CSARDRNFF
TRBV5-6	TRBD1	TRBJ2-2	CASSFTGDTGELFF